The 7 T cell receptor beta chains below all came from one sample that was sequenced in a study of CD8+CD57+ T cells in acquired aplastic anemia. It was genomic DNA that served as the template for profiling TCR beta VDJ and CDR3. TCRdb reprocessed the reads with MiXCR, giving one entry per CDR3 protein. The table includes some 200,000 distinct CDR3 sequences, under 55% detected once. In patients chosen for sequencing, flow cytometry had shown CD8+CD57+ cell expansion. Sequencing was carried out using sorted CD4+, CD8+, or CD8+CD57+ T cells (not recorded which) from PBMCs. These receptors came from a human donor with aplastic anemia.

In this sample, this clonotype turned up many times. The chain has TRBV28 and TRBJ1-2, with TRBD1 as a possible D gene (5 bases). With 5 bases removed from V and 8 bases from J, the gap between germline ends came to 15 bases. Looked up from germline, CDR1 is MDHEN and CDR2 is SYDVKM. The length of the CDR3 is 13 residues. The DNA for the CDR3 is TGTGCCAGCAGTAGCCCCGTTGGGGACGGCTACACCTTC. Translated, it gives CASSSPVGDGYTF.

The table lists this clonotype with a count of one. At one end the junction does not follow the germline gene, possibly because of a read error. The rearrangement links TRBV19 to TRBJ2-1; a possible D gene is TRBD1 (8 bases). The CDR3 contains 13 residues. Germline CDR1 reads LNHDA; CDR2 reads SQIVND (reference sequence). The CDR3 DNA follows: TGCGCCAGCGGGACAGGTTCTTACAATGAGCGGTTCTTC. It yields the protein CASGTGSYNERFF.

CDR3 nucleotides: TGTGCCAGCAGTGGCTGGACTAGCGCAACGAGCACAGATACGCAGTATTTT. Residues: CASSGWTSATSTDTQYF. V is TRBV2 and J is TRBJ2-3, with 9 bases matching TRBD2. Germline-derived CDR1 and CDR2 are SNHLY and FYNNEI. Unmatched junction bases numbered 8, after V lost 4 bases and J lost 0 bases. The CDR3 loop spans 17 amino acids.

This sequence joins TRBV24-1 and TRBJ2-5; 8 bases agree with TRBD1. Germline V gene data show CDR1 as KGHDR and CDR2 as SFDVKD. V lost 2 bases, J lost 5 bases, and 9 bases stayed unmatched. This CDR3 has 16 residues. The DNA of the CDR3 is TGTGCCACCAGTGATTCTCAGGGGGCGCCCCGGGAGACCCAGTACTTC. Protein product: CATSDSQGAPRETQYF.

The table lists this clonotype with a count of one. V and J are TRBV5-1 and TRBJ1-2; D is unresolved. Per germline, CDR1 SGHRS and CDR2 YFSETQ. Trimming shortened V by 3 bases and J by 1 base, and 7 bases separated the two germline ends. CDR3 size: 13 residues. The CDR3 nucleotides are TGCGCCAGCAGCTCTAACCTTAACTATGGCTACACCTTC. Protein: CASSSNLNYGYTF.

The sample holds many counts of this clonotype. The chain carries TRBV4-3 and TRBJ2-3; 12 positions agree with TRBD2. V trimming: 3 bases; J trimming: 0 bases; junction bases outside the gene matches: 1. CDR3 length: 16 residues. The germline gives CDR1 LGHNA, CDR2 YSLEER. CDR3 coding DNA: TGCGCCAGCAGCCAGGGGACTAGCGGGAGCACAGATACGCAGTATTTT. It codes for CASSQGTSGSTDTQYF.

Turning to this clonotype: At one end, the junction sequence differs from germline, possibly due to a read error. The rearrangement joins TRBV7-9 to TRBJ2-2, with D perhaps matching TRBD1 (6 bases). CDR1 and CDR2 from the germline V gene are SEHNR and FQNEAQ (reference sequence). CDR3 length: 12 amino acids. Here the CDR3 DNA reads TGTGTCAGCAGCTCCCGACAGGACGTGCTGTTTTTT. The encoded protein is CVSSSRQDVLFF. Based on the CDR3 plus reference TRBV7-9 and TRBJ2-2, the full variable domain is DTGVSQNPRHKITKRGQNVTFRCDPISEHNRLYWYRQTLGQGPEFLTYFQNEAQLEKSRLLSDRFSAERPKGSFSTLEIQRTEQGDSAMYLCVSSSRQDVLFFGEGSRLTVL.